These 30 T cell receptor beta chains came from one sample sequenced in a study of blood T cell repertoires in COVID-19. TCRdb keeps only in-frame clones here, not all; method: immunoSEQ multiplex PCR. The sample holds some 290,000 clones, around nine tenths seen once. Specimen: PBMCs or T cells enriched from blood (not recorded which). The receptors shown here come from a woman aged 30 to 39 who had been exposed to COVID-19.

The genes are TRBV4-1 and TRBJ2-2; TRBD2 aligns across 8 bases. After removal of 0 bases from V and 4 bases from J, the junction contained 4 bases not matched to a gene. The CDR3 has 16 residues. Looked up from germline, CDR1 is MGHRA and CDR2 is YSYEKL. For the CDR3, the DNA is TGCGCCAGCAGCCAAGACGAGCGGGGGCCCACCGGGGAGCTGTTTTTT. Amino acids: CASSQDERGPTGELFF.

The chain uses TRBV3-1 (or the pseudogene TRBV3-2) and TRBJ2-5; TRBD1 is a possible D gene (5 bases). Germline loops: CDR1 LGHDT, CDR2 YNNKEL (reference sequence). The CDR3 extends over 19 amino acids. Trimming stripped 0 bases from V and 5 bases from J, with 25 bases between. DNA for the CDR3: TGTGCCAGCAGCCAAGATTTAGTCTCGATAGGGTCTCAGGGTGAGACCCAGTACTTC. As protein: CASSQDLVSIGSQGETQYF.

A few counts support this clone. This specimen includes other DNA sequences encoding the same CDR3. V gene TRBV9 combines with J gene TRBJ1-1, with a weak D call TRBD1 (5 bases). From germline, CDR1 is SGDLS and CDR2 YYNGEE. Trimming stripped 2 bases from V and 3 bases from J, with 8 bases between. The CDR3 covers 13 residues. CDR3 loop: CASSVGGDTEAFF. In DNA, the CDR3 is TGTGCCAGCAGCGTCGGGGGAGACACTGAAGCTTTCTTT.

CDR3 sequence reads: CASSQTGGPTNEKLFF. The CDR3 coding sequence is TGTGCCAGCAGCCAAACAGGGGGGCCAACTAATGAAAAACTGTTTTTT. The rearrangement uses TRBV7-9 and TRBJ1-4; the match to TRBD1 covers 8 bases. This CDR3 has 16 residues. The ends lost 5 bases at V and 0 bases at J; junction bases unmatched: 5. Germline assignment: CDR1 SEHNR and CDR2 FQNEAQ (reference sequence).

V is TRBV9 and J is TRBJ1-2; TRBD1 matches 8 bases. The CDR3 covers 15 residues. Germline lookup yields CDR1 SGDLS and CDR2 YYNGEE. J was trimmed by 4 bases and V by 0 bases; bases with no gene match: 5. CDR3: CASSVAGGLGYGYTF. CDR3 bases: TGTGCCAGCAGCGTAGCAGGGGGCCTGGGCTATGGCTACACCTTC.

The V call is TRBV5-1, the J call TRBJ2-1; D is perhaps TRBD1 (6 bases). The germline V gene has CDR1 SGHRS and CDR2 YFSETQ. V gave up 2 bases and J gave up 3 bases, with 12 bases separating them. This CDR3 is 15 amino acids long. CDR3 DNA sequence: TGCGCCAGCAGCTTTGATGGACAGAACTACAATGAGCAGTTCTTC. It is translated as CASSFDGQNYNEQFF.

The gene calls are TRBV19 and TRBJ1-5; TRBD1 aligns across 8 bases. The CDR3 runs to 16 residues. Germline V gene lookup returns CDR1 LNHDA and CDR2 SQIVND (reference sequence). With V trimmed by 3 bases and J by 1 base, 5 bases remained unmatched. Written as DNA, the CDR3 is TGTGCCAGTAGTATTCCAGGACAGGGAAGCAATCAGCCCCAGCATTTT. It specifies CASSIPGQGSNQPQHF.

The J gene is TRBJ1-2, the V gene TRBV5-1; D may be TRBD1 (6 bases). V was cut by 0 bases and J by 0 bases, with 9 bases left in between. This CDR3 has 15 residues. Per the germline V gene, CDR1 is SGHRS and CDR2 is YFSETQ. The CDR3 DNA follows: TGCGCCAGCAGCTTGGCCAGGGGTACTAACTATGGCTACACCTTC. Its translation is CASSLARGTNYGYTF.

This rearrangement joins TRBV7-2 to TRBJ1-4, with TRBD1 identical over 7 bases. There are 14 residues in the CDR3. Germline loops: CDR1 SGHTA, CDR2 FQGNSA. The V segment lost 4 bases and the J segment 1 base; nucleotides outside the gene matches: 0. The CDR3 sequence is CASSWDRTNEKLFF. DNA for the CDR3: TGTGCCAGCAGCTGGGACAGAACTAATGAAAAACTGTTTTTT.

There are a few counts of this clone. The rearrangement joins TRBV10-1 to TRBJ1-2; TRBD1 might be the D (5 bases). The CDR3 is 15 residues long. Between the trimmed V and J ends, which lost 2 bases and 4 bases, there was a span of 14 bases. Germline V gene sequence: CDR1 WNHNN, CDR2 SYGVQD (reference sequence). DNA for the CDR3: TGCGCCAGCAGTGAGCCCAGCAGGGTTTCCTATGGCTACACCTTC. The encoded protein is CASSEPSRVSYGYTF.

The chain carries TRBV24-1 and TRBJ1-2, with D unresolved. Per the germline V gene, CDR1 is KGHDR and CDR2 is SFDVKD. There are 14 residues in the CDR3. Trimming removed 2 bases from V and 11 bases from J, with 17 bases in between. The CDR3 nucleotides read TGTGCCACCAGTGATTCCGGATTGATATCGGGGTACACCTTC. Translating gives CATSDSGLISGYTF.

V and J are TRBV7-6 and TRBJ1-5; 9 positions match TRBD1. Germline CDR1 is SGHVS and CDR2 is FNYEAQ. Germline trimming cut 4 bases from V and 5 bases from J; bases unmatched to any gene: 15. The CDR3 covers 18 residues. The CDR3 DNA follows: TGTGCCAGCAGCTCCCTCCCCCCTACAGGGGGCTTGGATCAGCCCCAGCATTTT. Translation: CASSSLPPTGGLDQPQHF.

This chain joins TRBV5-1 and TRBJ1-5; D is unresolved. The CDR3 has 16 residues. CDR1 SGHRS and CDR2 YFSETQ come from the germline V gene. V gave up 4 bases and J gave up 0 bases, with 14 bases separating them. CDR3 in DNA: TGCGCCAGCAGCCCTAATGAGGGCTATAGCAATCAGCCCCAGCATTTT. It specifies CASSPNEGYSNQPQHF.

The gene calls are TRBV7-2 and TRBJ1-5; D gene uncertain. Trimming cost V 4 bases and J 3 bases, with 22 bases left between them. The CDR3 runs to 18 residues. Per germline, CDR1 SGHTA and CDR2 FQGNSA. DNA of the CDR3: TGTGCCAGCAGCTCCCTCCCACCGGGAATCCATCACAATCAGCCCCAGCATTTT. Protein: CASSSLPPGIHHNQPQHF.

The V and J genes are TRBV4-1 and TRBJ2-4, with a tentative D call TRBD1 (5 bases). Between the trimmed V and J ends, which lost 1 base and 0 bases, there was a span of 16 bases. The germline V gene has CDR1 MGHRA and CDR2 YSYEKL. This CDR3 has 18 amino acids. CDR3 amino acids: CASSQAHSWGIAKNIQYF. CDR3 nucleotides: TGCGCCAGCAGCCAAGCACATTCGTGGGGCATAGCCAAAAACATTCAGTACTTC.

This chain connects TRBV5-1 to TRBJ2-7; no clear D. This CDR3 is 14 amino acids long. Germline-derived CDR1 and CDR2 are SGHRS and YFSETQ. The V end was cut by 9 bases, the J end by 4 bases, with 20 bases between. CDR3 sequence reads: CATASSTTPYEQYF. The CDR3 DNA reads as TGCGCCACCGCAAGTTCGACAACACCTTACGAGCAGTACTTC.

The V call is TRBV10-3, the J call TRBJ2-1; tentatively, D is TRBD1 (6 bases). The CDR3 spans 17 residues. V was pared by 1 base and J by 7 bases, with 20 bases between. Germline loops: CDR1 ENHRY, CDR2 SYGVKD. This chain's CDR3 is CAISEFWGRRPWNEQFF. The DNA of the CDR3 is TGTGCCATCAGTGAGTTTTGGGGGCGCCGTCCATGGAATGAGCAGTTCTTC.

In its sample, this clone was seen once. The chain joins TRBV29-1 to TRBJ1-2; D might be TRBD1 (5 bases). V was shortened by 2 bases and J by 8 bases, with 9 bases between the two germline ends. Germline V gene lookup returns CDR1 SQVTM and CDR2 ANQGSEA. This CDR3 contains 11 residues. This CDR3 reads CSVERGSGYTF. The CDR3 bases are TGCAGCGTTGAAAGGGGCTCGGGCTACACCTTC.

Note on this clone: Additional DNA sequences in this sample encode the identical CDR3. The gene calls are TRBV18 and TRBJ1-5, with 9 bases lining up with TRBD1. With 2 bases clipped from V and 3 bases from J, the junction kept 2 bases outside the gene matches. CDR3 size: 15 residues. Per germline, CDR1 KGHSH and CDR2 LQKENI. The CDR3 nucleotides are TGTGCCAGCTCACCAGGGACAGGGAACAATCAGCCCCAGCATTTT. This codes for CASSPGTGNNQPQHF.

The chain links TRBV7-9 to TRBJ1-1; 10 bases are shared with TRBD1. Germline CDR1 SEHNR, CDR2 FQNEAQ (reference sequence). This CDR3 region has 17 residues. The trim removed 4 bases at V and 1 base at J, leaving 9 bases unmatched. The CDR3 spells CASSSRDRGRGNTEAFF. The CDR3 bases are TGTGCCAGCAGCTCGAGAGACAGGGGGCGTGGGAACACTGAAGCTTTCTTT. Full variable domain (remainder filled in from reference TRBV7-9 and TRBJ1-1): DTGVSQNPRHKITKRGQNVTFRCDPISEHNRLYWYRQTLGQGPEFLTYFQNEAQLEKSRLLSDRFSAERPKGSFSTLEIQRTEQGDSAMYLCASSSRDRGRGNTEAFFGQGTRLTVV.

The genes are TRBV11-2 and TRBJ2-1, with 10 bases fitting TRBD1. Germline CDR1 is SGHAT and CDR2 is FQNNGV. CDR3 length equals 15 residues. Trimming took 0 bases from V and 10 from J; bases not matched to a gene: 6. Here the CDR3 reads CASSLDRTGGGEQFF. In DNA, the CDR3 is TGTGCCAGCAGCTTAGATCGGACAGGGGGTGGGGAGCAGTTCTTC.

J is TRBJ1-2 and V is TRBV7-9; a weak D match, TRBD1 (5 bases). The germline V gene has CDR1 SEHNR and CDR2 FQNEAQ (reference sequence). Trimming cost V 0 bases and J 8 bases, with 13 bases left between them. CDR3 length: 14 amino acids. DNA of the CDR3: TGTGCCAGCAGCTTAGCGCCACAGGTCGGGGGCTACACCTTC. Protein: CASSLAPQVGGYTF.

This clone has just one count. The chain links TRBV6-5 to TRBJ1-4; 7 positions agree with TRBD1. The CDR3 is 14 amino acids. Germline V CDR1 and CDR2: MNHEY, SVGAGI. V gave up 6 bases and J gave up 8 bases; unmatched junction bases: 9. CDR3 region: CASRLVQGSEKLFF. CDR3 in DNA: TGTGCCAGCAGGCTGGTACAGGGGAGCGAAAAACTGTTTTTT.

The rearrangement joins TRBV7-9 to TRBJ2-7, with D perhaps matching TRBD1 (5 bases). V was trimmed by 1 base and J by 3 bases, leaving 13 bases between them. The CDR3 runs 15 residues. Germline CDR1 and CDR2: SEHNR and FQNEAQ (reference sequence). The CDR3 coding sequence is TGTGCCAGCAGCTTAGGGCAGGGTAAAAGCTACGAGCAGTACTTC. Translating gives CASSLGQGKSYEQYF.

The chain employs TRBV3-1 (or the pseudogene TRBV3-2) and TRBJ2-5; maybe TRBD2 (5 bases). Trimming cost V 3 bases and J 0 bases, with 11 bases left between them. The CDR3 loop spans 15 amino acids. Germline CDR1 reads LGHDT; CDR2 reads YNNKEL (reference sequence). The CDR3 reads CASSQTLAYQETQYF. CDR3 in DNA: TGTGCCAGCAGCCAGACTCTAGCTTACCAAGAGACCCAGTACTTC.

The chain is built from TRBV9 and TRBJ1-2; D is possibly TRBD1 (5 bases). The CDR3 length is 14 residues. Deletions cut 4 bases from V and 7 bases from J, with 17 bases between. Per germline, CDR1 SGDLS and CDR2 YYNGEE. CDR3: CASSSGTAVFGYTF. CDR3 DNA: TGTGCCAGCAGCTCAGGGACTGCCGTCTTTGGCTACACCTTC.

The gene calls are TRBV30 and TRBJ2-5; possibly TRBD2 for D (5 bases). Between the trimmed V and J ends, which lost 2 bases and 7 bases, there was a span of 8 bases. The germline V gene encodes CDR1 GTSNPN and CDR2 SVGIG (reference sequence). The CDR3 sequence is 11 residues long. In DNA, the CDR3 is TGTGCCTGGAGTTTCGAGGGGACCCAGTACTTC. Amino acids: CAWSFEGTQYF.

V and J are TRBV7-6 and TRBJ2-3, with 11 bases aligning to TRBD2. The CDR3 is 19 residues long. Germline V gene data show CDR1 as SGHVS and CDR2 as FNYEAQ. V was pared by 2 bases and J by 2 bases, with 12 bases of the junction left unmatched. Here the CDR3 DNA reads TGTGCCAGCAGCTTAAGTCTAGCGGGGGGCGCCCCCCTCACAGATACGCAGTATTTT. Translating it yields CASSLSLAGGAPLTDTQYF.

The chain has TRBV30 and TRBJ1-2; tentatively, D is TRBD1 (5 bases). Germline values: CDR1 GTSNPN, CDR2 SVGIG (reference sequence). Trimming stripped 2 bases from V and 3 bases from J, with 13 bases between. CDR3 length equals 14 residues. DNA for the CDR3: TGTGCCTGGAGTTGGGCAGGGAGGGACTATGGCTACACCTTC. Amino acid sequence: CAWSWAGRDYGYTF.

DNA of the CDR3: TGTGCCTGGGCACAGGGGGGAAACACTGAAGCTTTCTTT. Translating gives CAWAQGGNTEAFF. The chain is built from TRBV30 and TRBJ1-1, with TRBD1 matching over 8 bases. This CDR3 comprises 13 residues. V shed 5 bases, J shed 2 bases, and the junction held 4 bases outside the gene matches. Germline assignment: CDR1 GTSNPN and CDR2 SVGIG (reference sequence). The entire variable domain, with the rest obtained from reference TRBV30 and TRBJ1-1, is as follows: SQTIHQWPATLVQPVGSPLSLECTVEGTSNPNLYWYRQAAGRGLQLLFYSVGIGQISSEVPQNLSASRPQDRQFILSSKKLLLSDSGFYLCAWAQGGNTEAFFGQGTRLTVV.